The subject of this entry is one T cell receptor (beta chain). Its antigen is unknown. The sample belongs to a study of cytomegalovirus exposure and HLA in healthy donors. Whole-study context: A prior study identified 100 million to 130 million unique TCR beta sequences from about 200 million T cells.

With 60 Vbeta and 13 Jbeta primers, the PCR was carried out. The repertoire was sequenced with immunoSEQ multiplex PCR; TCRdb's copy has only in-frame clones and lacks some. The sample includes over 100,000 clones, 70% to 80% of them seen just once. Regarding the study as a whole: Relative to equally common others, HLA-associated TCR beta chains showed greater clonal expansion in a later analysis. A likely sequencing artifact accounted for one observed cluster of highly shared sequence variants. Association of a missense DCLRE1C variant with TCR beta V- and J-gene trimming was reported in a later analysis.

Trimming removed 3 bases from V and 4 bases from J, with 6 bases in between. Germline V lookup: CDR1 SGHTA, CDR2 FQGTGA. This CDR3 comprises 13 residues. The sample comprised PBMCs. The sequence was collected from a male donor in good health and CMV-seropositive. The chain has TRBV7-3 and TRBJ2-2; D is ambiguous. The CDR3 nucleotides read TGTGCCAGCAGCTTGTCTCCCACCGGGGAGCTGTTTTTT. This translates into CASSLSPTGELFF.